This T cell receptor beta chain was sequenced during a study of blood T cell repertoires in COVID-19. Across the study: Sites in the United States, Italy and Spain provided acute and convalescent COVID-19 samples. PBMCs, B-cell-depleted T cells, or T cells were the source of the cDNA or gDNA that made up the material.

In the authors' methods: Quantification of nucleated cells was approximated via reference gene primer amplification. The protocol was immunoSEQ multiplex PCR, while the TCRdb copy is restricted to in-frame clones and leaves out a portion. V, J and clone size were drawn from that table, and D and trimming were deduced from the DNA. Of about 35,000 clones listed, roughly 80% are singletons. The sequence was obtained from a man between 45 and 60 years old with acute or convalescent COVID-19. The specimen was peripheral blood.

CDR3 loop: CASSSEDRGGNTIYF. In DNA, the CDR3 is TGTGCCAGCAGCTCGGAGGACCGAGGTGGAAACACCATATATTTT. The chain recombines TRBV3-1 (or the pseudogene TRBV3-2) with TRBJ1-3, with D unclear. Germline V gene lookup returns CDR1 LGHDT and CDR2 YNNKEL (reference sequence). Trimming cost V 5 bases and J 3 bases, with 14 bases left between them. The CDR3 runs to 15 residues.